These 25 T cell receptor beta chains share one sample of origin, sequenced in a study of blood T cell repertoires in COVID-19. TCRdb keeps only in-frame clones here, not all; method: immunoSEQ multiplex PCR. The repertoire holds 65,000 to 70,000 clones, with around 87% as singletons. The sequencing input was peripheral blood. All receptors derive from a man in his forties with COVID-19, enrolled during active disease.

The chain couples TRBV19 to TRBJ2-5; 12 bases are shared with TRBD2. CDR3 length equals 16 residues. From germline, CDR1 is LNHDA and CDR2 SQIVND (reference sequence). V shed 4 bases and J 2 bases; nucleotides not matched to a gene: 5. The CDR3: CASSKGLAGLQETQYF. In DNA, the CDR3 is TGTGCCAGTAGTAAGGGACTAGCGGGTCTACAAGAGACCCAGTACTTC.

The CDR3 bases are TGTGCCAGCAGCTCGGCCCCGGAGACGGAGAATTCACCCCTCCACTTT. Its translation: CASSSAPETENSPLHF. This chain uses TRBV11-2 with TRBJ1-6; D is undetermined. The CDR3 spans 16 residues. The germline V and J ends were trimmed by 4 bases and 7 bases, with 17 bases remaining between them. The germline V gene encodes CDR1 SGHAT and CDR2 FQNNGV.

The table lists this clone with a few counts. The chain combines TRBV28 with TRBJ1-1; TRBD1 is a possible D gene (5 bases). Trimming removed 9 bases at V and 1 base at J, with 18 bases between. This CDR3 is 15 amino acids long. Per germline, CDR1 MDHEN and CDR2 SYDVKM. The CDR3 loop reads CASSQQAPGNTEAFF. Written as DNA, the CDR3 is TGTGCCAGTTCGCAACAGGCGCCCGGGAACACTGAAGCTTTCTTT.

The CDR3 is CASSQLSGDYEQYF. The CDR3 nucleotides read TGTGCCAGCAGCCAGTTGAGCGGGGATTACGAGCAGTACTTC. This rearrangement joins TRBV3-1 (or the pseudogene TRBV3-2) to TRBJ2-7; 7 nucleotides line up with TRBD2. CDR3 length equals 14 residues. The J segment lost 4 bases and the V segment lost 3 bases, leaving 6 bases of the junction unmatched. The germline gives CDR1 LGHDT, CDR2 YNNKEL (reference sequence).

The chain has TRBV27 and TRBJ1-6; D might be TRBD1 (5 bases). The CDR3 spans 13 residues. V shed 2 bases and J shed 13 bases, with 12 bases lying between them. Germline values: CDR1 MNHEY, CDR2 SMNVEV (reference sequence). CDR3 sequence reads: CASSLGTHTPLHF. In DNA, the CDR3 is TGTGCCAGCAGTTTAGGGACTCATACCCCCCTCCACTTT.

The rearrangement joins TRBV30 to TRBJ1-4; D uncertain. There are 11 residues in the CDR3. Germline V lookup: CDR1 GTSNPN, CDR2 SVGIG (reference sequence). Trimming pared 0 bases from V and 8 bases from J, leaving 4 bases between. This chain's CDR3 is CAWSVSEKLFF. CDR3 in DNA: TGTGCCTGGAGTGTAAGCGAAAAACTGTTTTTT.

With regard to this clone: Other DNA variants within this sample encode the same CDR3. V is TRBV9 and J is TRBJ2-2, with D tentatively TRBD2 (5 bases). The CDR3 length is 15 residues. Trimming removed 0 bases from V and 4 bases from J, with 10 bases in between. Germline lookup yields CDR1 SGDLS and CDR2 YYNGEE. CDR3 coding DNA: TGTGCCAGCAGCGTAGGAGGTGCGGGCACCGGGGAGCTGTTTTTT. It codes for CASSVGGAGTGELFF. Based on the CDR3 plus reference TRBV9 and TRBJ2-2, the full variable domain is DSGVTQTPKHLITATGQRVTLRCSPRSGDLSVYWYQQSLDQGLQFLIQYYNGEERAKGNILERFSAQQFPDLHSELNLSSLELGDSALYFCASSVGGAGTGELFFGEGSRLTVL.

The rearrangement uses TRBV2 and TRBJ1-2, with 11 positions matching TRBD1. The CDR3 loop spans 12 amino acids. From germline, CDR1 is SNHLY and CDR2 FYNNEI. J gave up 8 bases and V 6 bases, and 2 bases lay outside the gene matches. Written as DNA, the CDR3 is TGTGCCAGCAGGGACAGGGGGCTGGGCTACACCTTC. Translated, it gives CASRDRGLGYTF.

The gene calls are TRBV19 and TRBJ2-1, with TRBD1 identical over 10 bases. The length of the CDR3 is 16 residues. In germline, CDR1 is LNHDA, CDR2 SQIVND (reference sequence). V dropped 3 bases and J dropped 9; count of bases not matched to a gene: 11. The CDR3 spells CASSMEAGQGRSEQFF. CDR3 DNA sequence: TGTGCCAGTAGTATGGAGGCGGGACAGGGGCGATCTGAGCAGTTCTTC.

This sequence joins TRBV5-4 and TRBJ2-5; D is perhaps TRBD2 (7 bases). This CDR3 is built from 14 residues. Germline CDR1 and CDR2: SGHNT and YYREEE (reference sequence). Trimming pared 4 bases from V and 5 bases from J, leaving 15 bases between. CDR3 nucleotide sequence: TGTGCCAGCAGCGAGATCGGGGGGCGGGAGACCCAGTACTTC. This translates into CASSEIGGRETQYF.

CDR3 protein: CASSLSFRGTYNEQFF. The CDR3 DNA sequence: TGTGCCAGCAGTTTATCCTTCCGGGGTACCTACAATGAGCAGTTCTTC. The rearrangement joins TRBV27 to TRBJ2-1, with D possibly matching TRBD2 (5 bases). CDR1 and CDR2 from the germline V gene are MNHEY and SMNVEV (reference sequence). V lost 0 bases to trimming and J lost 2 bases, with 11 bases between them. This CDR3 spans 16 amino acids.

The rearrangement uses TRBV3-1 (or the pseudogene TRBV3-2) and TRBJ2-3; 7 nucleotides agree with TRBD1. The J segment lost 11 bases and the V segment lost 4 bases, leaving 12 bases of the junction unmatched. In germline, CDR1 is LGHDT, CDR2 YNNKEL (reference sequence). The CDR3 length is 14 residues. The CDR3 protein is CASSLSGTVFMQYF. In nucleotides, the CDR3 is TGTGCCAGCAGCCTTTCCGGGACAGTCTTTATGCAGTATTTT.

The gene calls are TRBV14 and TRBJ2-1; TRBD1 might be the D (7 bases). This CDR3 spans 19 amino acids. Germline V gives CDR1 SGHDN, CDR2 FVKESK. The V end was cut by 4 bases, the J end by 4 bases, with 26 bases between. CDR3 sequence: CASSLHAGQSSKNYNEQFF. Written as DNA, the CDR3 is TGTGCCAGCAGCCTCCACGCGGGACAGTCCTCAAAAAATTACAATGAGCAGTTCTTC.

This rearrangement joins TRBV21-1 to TRBJ1-1. TRBV21-1 is noted as a pseudogene. The CDR3 length is 10 residues. The CDR3 reads CASSLTEAFF. The CDR3 DNA is TGTGCCAGCAGCCTCACTGAAGCTTTCTTT.

The CDR3 DNA follows: TGTGCCAGTACCCAGGACTGGACGGACCGGGCTTTCTTT. Its protein is CASTQDWTDRAFF. This sequence joins TRBV6-5 and TRBJ1-1; D is ambiguous. Trimming took 9 bases from V and 11 from J, leaving 22 bases between them. Per the germline V gene, CDR1 is MNHEY and CDR2 is SVGAGI. The CDR3 totals 13 residues.

The rearrangement joins TRBV28 to TRBJ1-3; D gene unclear. Germline-derived CDR1 and CDR2 are MDHEN and SYDVKM. The V end was cut by 6 bases, the J end by 2 bases, with 14 bases between. CDR3 length: 15 residues. The CDR3 DNA follows: TGTGCCAGCAGCTCCCCCGAGGGAGCTGGAAACACCATATATTTT. Translation gives CASSSPEGAGNTIYF.

The CDR3 loop reads CASRLNGNTIYF. The DNA of the CDR3 is TGTGCCAGCAGACTAAACGGAAACACCATATATTTT. The chain links TRBV13 to TRBJ1-3; D is unclear. Germline V gives CDR1 PRHDT, CDR2 FYEKMQ (reference sequence). This CDR3 comprises 12 residues. The V end was cut by 6 bases, the J end by 4 bases, with 7 bases between.

The chain recombines TRBV6-1 with TRBJ1-5; D ambiguous. Germline CDR1 is MNHNS and CDR2 is SASEGT. V was trimmed by 1 base and J by 3 bases, leaving 4 bases between them. The CDR3 is made up of 13 amino acids. The CDR3 reads CASSEGYNQPQHF. CDR3 DNA: TGTGCCAGCAGTGAAGGCTACAATCAGCCCCAGCATTTT.

This clone was seen only once. The rearrangement links TRBV27 to TRBJ1-2; TRBD1 might be the D (6 bases). The V and J ends lost 11 bases and 2 bases respectively, with 9 bases between them. CDR3 length: 11 amino acids. Germline values: CDR1 MNHEY, CDR2 SMNVEV (reference sequence). The CDR3 DNA is TGTGCCTCAGGGGTCAACTATGGCTACACCTTC. Translation gives CASGVNYGYTF.

V is TRBV19 and J is TRBJ2-1; 7 bases map to TRBD1. This CDR3 is 13 amino acids long. The trim removed 10 bases at V and 0 bases at J, leaving 3 bases unmatched. The germline V gene has CDR1 LNHDA and CDR2 SQIVND (reference sequence). This CDR3 reads CATWDSSYNEQFF. The CDR3 coding sequence is TGTGCCACCTGGGACAGCTCCTACAATGAGCAGTTCTTC.

The chain's CDR3 is CASSLLTGGHEQYF. CDR3 sequence (DNA): TGCGCCAGCAGCCTCCTTACAGGGGGGCACGAGCAGTACTTC. This sequence joins TRBV5-1 and TRBJ2-7; 8 nucleotides line up with TRBD1. The germline gives CDR1 SGHRS, CDR2 YFSETQ. With V trimmed by 4 bases and J by 5 bases, 8 bases remained unmatched. The CDR3 is made up of 14 amino acids.

The CDR3 reads CASRLDRTNTEAFF. The CDR3 nucleotides are TGTGCCAGCAGGTTGGACAGGACGAACACTGAAGCTTTCTTT. V and J are TRBV2 and TRBJ1-1; TRBD1 matches at 7 bases. This CDR3 comprises 14 residues. From germline, CDR1 is SNHLY and CDR2 FYNNEI. With 6 bases clipped from V and 1 base from J, the junction kept 5 bases outside the gene matches. Together with reference TRBV2 and TRBJ1-1, the CDR3 gives the full variable domain: EPEVTQTPSHQVTQMGQEVILRCVPISNHLYFYWYRQILGQKVEFLVSFYNNEISEKSEIFDDQFSVERPDGSNFTLKIRSTKLEDSAMYFCASRLDRTNTEAFFGQGTRLTVV.

This rearrangement joins TRBV19 to TRBJ1-2; 7 nucleotides line up with TRBD1. The germline V gene encodes CDR1 LNHDA and CDR2 SQIVND (reference sequence). V lost 5 bases and J lost 4; bases outside the gene matches: 4. The CDR3 length is 13 residues. As DNA, the CDR3 is TGTGCCAGTAGTTCTTGGGACAGCTATGGCTACACCTTC. Its translation: CASSSWDSYGYTF.

The chain links TRBV7-9 to TRBJ2-2, with D possibly being TRBD2 (6 bases). Germline V CDR1 and CDR2: SEHNR, FQNEAQ (reference sequence). CDR3 size: 14 residues. V gave up 3 bases and J gave up 5 bases, with 10 bases separating them. The chain's CDR3 is CASSFQGGTGELFF. DNA for the CDR3: TGTGCCAGCAGCTTCCAGGGAGGTACCGGGGAGCTGTTTTTT.

The CDR3 nucleotides are TGCGCCAGCAGCCCGACGGGCCAGGGGGCCGGAGAGACCCAGTACTTC. Translation: CASSPTGQGAGETQYF. The chain joins TRBV5-1 to TRBJ2-5; TRBD1 matches at 8 bases. V shed 4 bases and J 4 bases; nucleotides not matched to a gene: 12. From germline, CDR1 is SGHRS and CDR2 YFSETQ. This CDR3 is built from 16 residues.